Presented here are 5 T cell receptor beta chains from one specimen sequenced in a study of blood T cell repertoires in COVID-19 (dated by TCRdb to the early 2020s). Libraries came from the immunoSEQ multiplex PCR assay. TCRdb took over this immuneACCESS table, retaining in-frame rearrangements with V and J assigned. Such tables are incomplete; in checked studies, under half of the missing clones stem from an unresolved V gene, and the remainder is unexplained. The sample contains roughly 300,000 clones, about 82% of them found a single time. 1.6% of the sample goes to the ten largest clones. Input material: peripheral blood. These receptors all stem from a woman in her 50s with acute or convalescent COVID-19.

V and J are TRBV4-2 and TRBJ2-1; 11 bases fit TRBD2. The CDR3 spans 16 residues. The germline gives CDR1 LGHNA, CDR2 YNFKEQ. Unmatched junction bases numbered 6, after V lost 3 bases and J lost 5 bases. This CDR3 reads CASSQPGLAENNEQFF. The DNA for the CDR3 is TGTGCCAGCAGCCAGCCGGGACTAGCGGAAAACAATGAGCAGTTCTTC.

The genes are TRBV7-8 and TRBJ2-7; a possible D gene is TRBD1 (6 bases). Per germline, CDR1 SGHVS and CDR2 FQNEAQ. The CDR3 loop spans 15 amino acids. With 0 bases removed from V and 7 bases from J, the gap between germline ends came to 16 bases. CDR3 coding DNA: TGTGCCAGCAGCTTAGCGATTTCAGGGGCTGGGGAGCAGTACTTC. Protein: CASSLAISGAGEQYF.

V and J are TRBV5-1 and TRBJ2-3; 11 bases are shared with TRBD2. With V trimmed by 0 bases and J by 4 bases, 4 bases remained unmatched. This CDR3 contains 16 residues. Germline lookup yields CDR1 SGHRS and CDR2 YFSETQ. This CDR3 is CASSLGTSGFADTQYF. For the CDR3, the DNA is TGCGCCAGCAGCTTGGGGACTAGCGGGTTTGCAGATACGCAGTATTTT.

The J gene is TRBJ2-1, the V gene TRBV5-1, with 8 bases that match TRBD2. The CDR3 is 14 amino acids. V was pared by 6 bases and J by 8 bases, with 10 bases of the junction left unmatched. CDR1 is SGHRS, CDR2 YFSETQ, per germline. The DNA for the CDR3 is TGCGCCAGCAAAGTCGGTAGCGGGATAGATGAGCAGTTCTTC. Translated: CASKVGSGIDEQFF. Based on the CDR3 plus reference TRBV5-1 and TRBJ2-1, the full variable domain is KAGVTQTPRYLIKTRGQQVTLSCSPISGHRSVSWYQQTPGQGLQFLFEYFSETQRNKGNFPGRFSGRQFSNSRSEMNVSTLELGDSALYLCASKVGSGIDEQFFGPGTRLTVL.

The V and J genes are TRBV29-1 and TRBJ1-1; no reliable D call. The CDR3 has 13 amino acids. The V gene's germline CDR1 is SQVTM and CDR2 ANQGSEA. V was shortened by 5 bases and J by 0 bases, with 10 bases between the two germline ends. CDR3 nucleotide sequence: TGCAGCGTTCAGAGGGCGGTGAACACTGAAGCTTTCTTT. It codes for CSVQRAVNTEAFF.